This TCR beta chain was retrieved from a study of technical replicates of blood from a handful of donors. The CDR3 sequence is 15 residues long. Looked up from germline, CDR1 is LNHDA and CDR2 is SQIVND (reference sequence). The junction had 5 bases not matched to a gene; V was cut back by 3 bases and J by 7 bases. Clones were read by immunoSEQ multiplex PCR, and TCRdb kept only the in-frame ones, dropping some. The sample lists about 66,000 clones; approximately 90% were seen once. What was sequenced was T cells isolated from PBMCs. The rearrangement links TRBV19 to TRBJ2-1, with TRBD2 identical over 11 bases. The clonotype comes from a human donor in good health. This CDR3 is CASSILAGGPNEQFF. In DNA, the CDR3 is TGTGCCAGTAGTATCCTAGCGGGAGGCCCAAATGAGCAGTTCTTC.